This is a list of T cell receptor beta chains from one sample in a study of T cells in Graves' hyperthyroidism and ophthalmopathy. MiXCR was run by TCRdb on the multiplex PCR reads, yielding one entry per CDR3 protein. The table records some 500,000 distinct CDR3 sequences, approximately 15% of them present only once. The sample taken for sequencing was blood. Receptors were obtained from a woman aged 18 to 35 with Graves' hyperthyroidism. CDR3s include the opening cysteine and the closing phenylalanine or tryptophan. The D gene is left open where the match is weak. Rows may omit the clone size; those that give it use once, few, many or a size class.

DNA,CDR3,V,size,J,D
TGTGCCAGCAGTGAAAATTGGAGCTCCTACAATGAGCAGTTCTTC,CASSENWSSYNEQFF,TRBV6-1,-,TRBJ2-1,-
TGTGCCAGCTCTTCAGGAAGCTCTGGGGCCAACGTCCTGACTTTC,CASSSGSSGANVLTF,TRBV18,many,TRBJ2-6,-
TGCAGTGCTAGAACGGCCTTAGCGGGGGGCCGAGGGGTCATTCAGTACTTC,CSARTALAGGRGVIQYF,TRBV20-1,-,TRBJ2-4,TRBD2
TGTGCCAGCAGTTACCGTGGCGTCACTAGCGGGAGGGCGGGAGATACGCAGTATTTT,CASSYRGVTSGRAGDTQYF,TRBV6-2/TRBV6-3,many,TRBJ2-3,TRBD2
TGCGCCAGCAGCCAACAGAGATACCAAGAGACCCAGTACTTC,CASSQQRYQETQYF,TRBV4-1,few,TRBJ2-5,-
TGTGCCAGCGGGGACAGGGTGGAGCAGTACTTC,CASGDRVEQYF,TRBV6-1,-,TRBJ2-7,TRBD1
TGTGCCAGCAGCGCGGGACTGGCCCGGGGTGAGCAGTTCTTC,CASSAGLARGEQFF,TRBV7-3,many,TRBJ2-1,-
TGTGCCAGCAGCCAATCGAGGGTAGAGGGCTACACCTTC,CASSQSRVEGYTF,TRBV16,many,TRBJ1-2,-
TGCAGTGTGGGACAAGGGGCCTGGAACACTGAAGCTTTCTTT,CSVGQGAWNTEAFF,TRBV20-1,many,TRBJ1-1,-
TGTGCCAGCAGAAGGGGACTAGCGGGAGGTCATGAGCAGTTCTTC,CASRRGLAGGHEQFF,TRBV6-2/TRBV6-3,-,TRBJ2-1,TRBD2
TGTGCCAGCAGTGGGGCAGGTGAAGCTTTCTTT,CASSGAGEAFF,TRBV2,many,TRBJ1-1,-
TGTGCCAGCAGTTACTCGCGGGAGAGGGGGCAAGAGACCCAGTACTTC,CASSYSRERGQETQYF,TRBV6-5,many,TRBJ2-5,-
TGTGCCAGCAGTCCACTGGGACAGAAGAACACTGAAGCTTTCTTT,CASSPLGQKNTEAFF,TRBV12-3/TRBV12-4,many,TRBJ1-1,TRBD1
TGTGCCAGCACTGCCATGGGGAAATACAATGAGCAGTTCTTC,CASTAMGKYNEQFF,TRBV12-3/TRBV12-4,many,TRBJ2-1,-
TGTGCCAGCAGCGTAGCAGAGGGGGGGGGGACACGGGAGCAGTTCTTC,CASSVAEGGGTREQFF,TRBV9,few,TRBJ2-1,-
TGTGCCAGCAGTTTGGGGGTAATGGCTGATGAGCAGTTCTTC,CASSLGVMADEQFF,TRBV27,many,TRBJ2-1,-
TGTGCCAGCACTTCCCGGGGGGGCGCCTACACTGAAGCTTTCTTT,CASTSRGGAYTEAFF,TRBV28,-,TRBJ1-1,-
TGTGCCAGCAGCCTCCGGGACGGATCATACAATGAGCAGTTCTTC,CASSLRDGSYNEQFF,TRBV11-1,many,TRBJ2-1,-
TGTGCCAGCAGCCAAGAGCTAGCGTTGTTATTAAACACAGATACGCAGTATTTT,CASSQELALLLNTDTQYF,TRBV4-2,-,TRBJ2-3,-
TGTGCCATCAGCCAGACAGGGGGTGATGGCTACACCTTC,CAISQTGGDGYTF,TRBV10-3,many,TRBJ1-2,TRBD1
TGCGCCAGCAGCCAAGTCAACTCCTGGGACTACGAGCAGTACTTC,CASSQVNSWDYEQYF,TRBV4-1,-,TRBJ2-7,-
TGTGCCAGCAGCTCGGGACTAGCGGGATTCACAGATACGCAGTATTTT,CASSSGLAGFTDTQYF,TRBV5-4,-,TRBJ2-3,TRBD2
TGTGCCAGCAGCTTGGTAACTAGCGCTTACAATGAGCAGTTCTTC,CASSLVTSAYNEQFF,TRBV7-8,-,TRBJ2-1,TRBD2
TGTGCCAGCAGTTTAAAGGGTAGATACGCAGATACGCAGTATTTT,CASSLKGRYADTQYF,TRBV27,many,TRBJ2-3,-
TGTGCCAGCTCACCATCCCCCATCACTGAAGCTTTCTTT,CASSPSPITEAFF,TRBV18,many,TRBJ1-1,-
TGCGCCAGCACCTATTGGGGGGCGGGCACTGAAGCTTTCTTT,CASTYWGAGTEAFF,TRBV5-1,many,TRBJ1-1,-
TGCGCCAGCAGCTCGAGACAGGGGAAGGGCACCGGGGAGCTGTTTTTT,CASSSRQGKGTGELFF,TRBV5-1,many,TRBJ2-2,TRBD1
TGTGCCAGCAGCAGGGACGAAGGGGTCCCCTACGAGCAGTACTTC,CASSRDEGVPYEQYF,TRBV6-1,many,TRBJ2-7,-
TGCAGCGTATTGGACCCGGGCAACTATGGCTACACCTTC,CSVLDPGNYGYTF,TRBV29-1,-,TRBJ1-2,-
TGTGCCAGCAGTTTTGCTGGCTATGGCTACACCTTC,CASSFAGYGYTF,TRBV27,many,TRBJ1-2,-
TGTGCCAGTAGTATAGGGGACGGGAGAACACTGAACACTGAAGCTTTCTTT,CASSIGDGRTLNTEAFF,TRBV19,few,TRBJ1-1,-
TGTGCCAGTAAACCGGCGGGTAGCACCGGGGAGCTGTTTTTT,CASKPAGSTGELFF,TRBV19,many,TRBJ2-2,-
TGTGCCAGCAGCCCGACCCCGGACAGGGTGGCTAGCGGGAACGACCCCAATGAGCAGTTCTTC,CASSPTPDRVASGNDPNEQFF,TRBV3-1,many,TRBJ2-1,-
TGTGCCAGCAGTTTCCCCTACAGGGGGTATAATGAAAAACTGTTTTTT,CASSFPYRGYNEKLFF,TRBV6-1,-,TRBJ1-4,TRBD1
TGTGCCATCAGTGCGACCCAAGGGCATGTCGAGACCCAGTACTTC,CAISATQGHVETQYF,TRBV10-3,-,TRBJ2-5,-
TGTGCCAGCAGCCAAGAATTACGGGGCCTTGGGGAGCAGTTCTTC,CASSQELRGLGEQFF,TRBV14,few,TRBJ2-1,-
TGCAGCGTTGAAGGGTTGTGGGGGCGTGACTATGGCTACACCTTC,CSVEGLWGRDYGYTF,TRBV29-1,many,TRBJ1-2,-
TGTGCCAGTAGTATTACGTCGTCGAATGGCTACACCTTC,CASSITSSNGYTF,TRBV19,many,TRBJ1-2,-